This entry concerns a single T cell receptor (beta chain). Its matching antigen is unknown. The data were obtained in a study of post-analysis software for immune sequencing data. Study-wide findings and caveats: Patients carried roughly five TRBV segments more frequently than controls did, and TRBV5-6, TRBV5-1 and TRBV20-1 were among them.

The TCR beta cDNA libraries contained unique molecular identifiers. Via MiXCR, TCRdb re-called the PCR reads, giving one row per CDR3 protein. Of around 770,000 distinct CDR3 sequences listed, 40% to 55% are singletons. This CDR3 has 17 residues. CDR1 and CDR2 from the germline V gene are ENHRY and SYGVKD. V lost 0 bases to trimming and J lost 6 bases; unmatched junction nucleotides: 13. Input material: blood. The sequence derives from a girl under 18 with multiple sclerosis. This rearrangement joins TRBV10-3 to TRBJ2-7; 8 nucleotides agree with TRBD2. This CDR3 is CAISESGGGSGLFEQYF. Written as DNA, the CDR3 is TGTGCCATCAGTGAGTCCGGGGGGGGTAGCGGCCTCTTCGAGCAGTACTTC.